The T cell receptor beta chain under discussion was sequenced for a study of OX40 agonist ivuxolimab in advanced cancers. Study in general: Participants could have had prior anti-PD-1, anti-PD-L1 or anti-CTLA-4 therapy, and approximately 37% had some. The study, taken as a whole, reports: Both CD4+ and CD8+ T cell populations in blood had undergone clonal expansion by week 6 at 0.1 to 3.0 mg/kg. Relative to CD4+ cells, CD8+ T cells on average had more expanded clones.

Measured with immunoSEQ multiplex PCR; TCRdb has only the in-frame clones, and not every one. This table has about 55,000 clones, around 77% appearing once. For this clone: Its specificity is unknown.

Germline CDR1 reads MDHEN; CDR2 reads SYDVKM. The CDR3 length is 14 residues. Between the trimmed V and J ends, which lost 2 bases and 2 bases, there was a span of 9 bases. The chain couples TRBV28 to TRBJ2-5; D gene ambiguous. The sequence came from an adult with an advanced solid tumor such as melanoma, head and neck, liver or kidney cancer. Sequenced material: CD4+ or CD8+ T cells sorted from blood, taken in a trial of the OX40 agonist ivuxolimab. CDR3 nucleotide sequence: TGTGCCAGCAGTTTAAGGGCGGTTCAAGAGACCCAGTACTTC. It yields the protein CASSLRAVQETQYF.